Following are 18 T cell receptor beta chains from one sample sequenced in a study of blood T cell repertoires in COVID-19. The method was immunoSEQ multiplex PCR; TCRdb's version includes in-frame clones alone and lacks a portion of them. The data contain 250,000 to 300,000 clones, about nine tenths of them singletons. Specimen: peripheral blood. The receptors here all came from a woman aged 25 to 39 with COVID-19, enrolled during active disease.

The chain combines TRBV4-1 with TRBJ1-6; D gene uncertain. The germline V gene encodes CDR1 MGHRA and CDR2 YSYEKL. This CDR3 region has 15 residues. V dropped 3 bases and J dropped 9 bases, with 15 bases sitting between them. CDR3 residues: CASSQVIGRGSPLHF. CDR3 DNA: TGCGCCAGCAGCCAGGTAATCGGACGGGGTTCACCCCTCCACTTT.

The rearrangement joins TRBV27 to TRBJ2-7; D may be TRBD2 (6 bases). Germline V CDR1 and CDR2: MNHEY, SMNVEV (reference sequence). V was shortened by 3 bases and J by 2 bases, with 20 bases between the two germline ends. The CDR3 runs 17 residues. The DNA for the CDR3 is TGTGCCAGCAGTTTCCGATATTTAACGGGGGAACCCTACGAGCAGTACTTC. Its protein is CASSFRYLTGEPYEQYF.

The chain combines TRBV7-8 with TRBJ1-4, with 7 bases lining up with TRBD1. The CDR3 consists of 14 residues. V lost 5 bases, J lost 8 bases, and 8 bases stayed unmatched. Germline loops: CDR1 SGHVS, CDR2 FQNEAQ. The CDR3 DNA reads TGTGCCAGCAGCCTAACCGACAGGGAGGAAAAACTGTTTTTT. It encodes CASSLTDREEKLFF.

The rearrangement uses TRBV9 and TRBJ2-3; D is unresolved. The ends were cut back, 0 bases at V and 4 bases at J, with 6 bases in the middle. CDR1 SGDLS and CDR2 YYNGEE come from the germline V gene. The CDR3 length is 13 residues. Written as DNA, the CDR3 is TGTGCCAGCAGCGTAGTGCTAGCAGATACGCAGTATTTT. Protein sequence: CASSVVLADTQYF.

The chain joins TRBV13 to TRBJ2-7, with TRBD1 matching over 8 bases. After removal of 5 bases from V and 4 bases from J, the junction contained 10 bases not matched to a gene. The V gene's germline CDR1 is PRHDT and CDR2 FYEKMQ (reference sequence). The CDR3 runs 15 residues. The CDR3 nucleotides read TGTGCCAGCAGCACCGCAGGGGGCAACAGGTACGAGCAGTACTTC. It specifies CASSTAGGNRYEQYF.

This chain connects TRBV6-5 to TRBJ2-3, with 7 bases matching TRBD2. CDR1 MNHEY and CDR2 SVGAGI come from the germline V gene. V shed 7 bases and J 2 bases; nucleotides not matched to a gene: 6. This CDR3 spans 14 amino acids. The CDR3 DNA reads TGTGCCAGCAAGCGCGGGAGCCCCACAGATACGCAGTATTTT. Translating gives CASKRGSPTDTQYF.

This clone was detected only a few times. The chain is built from TRBV7-9 and TRBJ1-6; possibly TRBD1 for D (6 bases). The CDR3 consists of 15 residues. The germline V and J ends were trimmed by 1 base and 10 bases, with 14 bases remaining between them. The germline gives CDR1 SEHNR, CDR2 FQNEAQ (reference sequence). Here the CDR3 reads CASSLELPGESPLHF. CDR3 nucleotide sequence: TGTGCCAGCAGCTTAGAGCTGCCAGGGGAATCACCCCTCCACTTT. Full variable domain (rest looked up from reference TRBV7-9 and TRBJ1-6): DTGVSQNPRHKITKRGQNVTFRCDPISEHNRLYWYRQTLGQGPEFLTYFQNEAQLEKSRLLSDRFSAERPKGSFSTLEIQRTEQGDSAMYLCASSLELPGESPLHFGNGTRLTVT.

The chain couples TRBV29-1 to TRBJ2-3, with D possibly TRBD1 on 6 matching bases. V was clipped by 6 bases and J by 0 bases, with 10 bases between them. Germline V gene sequence: CDR1 SQVTM, CDR2 ANQGSEA. This CDR3 spans 13 amino acids. CDR3 in DNA: TGCAGCGTGGGACACCCTAGCACAGATACGCAGTATTTT. Translating it yields CSVGHPSTDTQYF.

V gene TRBV6-5 combines with J gene TRBJ2-3; no firm D call. Germline CDR1 is MNHEY and CDR2 is SVGAGI. The CDR3 has 12 amino acids. The V and J ends lost 7 bases and 2 bases respectively, with 7 bases between them. CDR3 amino acids: CASKALTDTQYF. In DNA form, the CDR3 reads TGTGCCAGCAAAGCGCTCACAGATACGCAGTATTTT.

The chain employs TRBV29-1 and TRBJ1-2; 10 nucleotides line up with TRBD1. Unmatched junction bases numbered 4, after V lost 6 bases and J lost 3 bases. Germline loops: CDR1 SQVTM, CDR2 ANQGSEA. There are 13 residues in the CDR3. The CDR3, as DNA: TGCAGCGTGGGACAGGGGAGGGACTATGGCTACACCTTC. Its protein product is CSVGQGRDYGYTF.

This clone was observed a few times. The chain has TRBV5-1 and TRBJ1-1; 9 bases agree with TRBD1. CDR1 is SGHRS, CDR2 YFSETQ, per germline. CDR3 size: 14 residues. In DNA form, the CDR3 reads TGCGCTTCTATGCGGGACAGGGTTAATCCTGAAGCTTTCTTT. It is translated as CASMRDRVNPEAFF.

The chain uses TRBV5-1 and TRBJ2-5; tentatively, D is TRBD1 (6 bases). The CDR3 contains 15 residues. The germline gives CDR1 SGHRS, CDR2 YFSETQ. The V end was cut by 4 bases, the J end by 3 bases, with 16 bases between. The CDR3 bases are TGCGCCAGCAGCCTCAAGCGGACAGTCGAAGAGACCCAGTACTTC. Protein: CASSLKRTVEETQYF. Full variable domain (outside the CDR3, taken from reference TRBV5-1 and TRBJ2-5): KAGVTQTPRYLIKTRGQQVTLSCSPISGHRSVSWYQQTPGQGLQFLFEYFSETQRNKGNFPGRFSGRQFSNSRSEMNVSTLELGDSALYLCASSLKRTVEETQYFGPGTRLLVL.

This clone was seen more than once but under ten times. This chain connects TRBV2 to TRBJ2-3; 16 bases agree with TRBD2. V lost 6 bases and J lost 7; bases outside the gene matches: 13. Germline CDR1 and CDR2: SNHLY and FYNNEI. The CDR3 spans 18 residues. CDR3 DNA sequence: TGTGCCAGCAGAGTGGGGACTAGCGGGGGGGCCGTTTTGAATACGCAGTATTTT. Translated, it gives CASRVGTSGGAVLNTQYF.

The DNA of the CDR3 is TGCGCCAGCAGTGAGAGGGGACTAGCAGTGGATACGCAGTATTTT. Translated, it gives CASSERGLAVDTQYF. This chain links TRBV10-1 with TRBJ2-3, with TRBD2 matching over 9 bases. The CDR3 contains 15 residues. Germline CDR1 and CDR2: WNHNN and SYGVQD (reference sequence). Trimming cost V 2 bases and J 6 bases; bases outside gene matches: 6.

The V gene is TRBV6-2 or TRBV6-3, the J gene TRBJ2-1; 7 nucleotides align to TRBD2. Germline-derived CDR1 and CDR2 are MNHEY and SVGEGT. The CDR3 has 17 residues. Trimming cost V 4 bases and J 0 bases; bases outside gene matches: 9. The CDR3 region is CASSFLTAGSSYNEQFF. CDR3 in DNA: TGTGCCAGCAGTTTCCTTACAGCGGGGAGCTCCTACAATGAGCAGTTCTTC.

To note about this clone: Other DNA sequences of this sample code for an identical CDR3. The V and J genes are TRBV4-1 and TRBJ2-1; 9 bases are a match to TRBD2. The CDR3 totals 16 residues. Trimming cost V 1 base and J 4 bases; bases outside gene matches: 5. CDR1 and CDR2 (germline): MGHRA, YSYEKL. For the CDR3, the DNA is TGCGCCAGCAGCCAAGTGGCGGGGGGGACATACAATGAGCAGTTCTTC. It codes for CASSQVAGGTYNEQFF.

This clone was seen more than once but under ten times. This chain connects TRBV19 to TRBJ1-2; 9 bases fit TRBD1. With V trimmed by 5 bases and J by 7 bases, 8 bases remained unmatched. This CDR3 has 14 residues. In germline, CDR1 is LNHDA, CDR2 SQIVND (reference sequence). The DNA for the CDR3 is TGTGCCAGTAGTCTAACAGGGGGCATAGCTGGCTACACCTTC. This encodes CASSLTGGIAGYTF. Combining the CDR3 with reference TRBV19 and TRBJ1-2 gives the whole variable domain DGGITQSPKYLFRKEGQNVTLSCEQNLNHDAMYWYRQDPGQGLRLIYYSQIVNDFQKGDIAEGYSVSREKKESFPLTVTSAQKNPTAFYLCASSLTGGIAGYTFGSGTRLTVV.

The chain has TRBV29-1 and TRBJ1-1; D gene ambiguous. Trimming took off 4 bases at V and 6 bases at J, with 6 bases between the two ends. The CDR3 sequence is 10 residues long. Per germline, CDR1 SQVTM and CDR2 ANQGSEA. The CDR3 sequence is CSVGTSEAFF. CDR3 nucleotides: TGCAGCGTTGGGACTTCTGAAGCTTTCTTT. The full variable domain, rest sourced from reference TRBV29-1 and TRBJ1-1, is SAVISQKPSRDICQRGTSLTIQCQVDSQVTMMFWYRQQPGQSLTLIATANQGSEATYESGFVIDKFPISRPNLTFSTLTVSNMSPEDSSIYLCSVGTSEAFFGQGTRLTVV.